Below, one TCR beta chain is given with its context. The entry originates in a study of cytotoxic CD8 clonotypes in ibrutinib-treated CLL. The data were produced by immunoSEQ multiplex PCR, yet TCRdb's version contains in-frame clones alone and is incomplete. The repertoire has just over 200,000 clones, 60% to 80% of them found once; the top ten carry 5.9%. The germline gives CDR1 MNHNY, CDR2 SVGAGI (reference sequence). V lost 6 bases, J lost 5 bases, and 9 bases stayed unmatched. There are 14 residues in the CDR3. The gene calls are TRBV6-6 and TRBJ1-1, with 7 nucleotides matching TRBD1. The receptor was isolated from a human donor with chronic lymphocytic leukemia. Sequencing used PBMCs, obtained after 12 months of ibrutinib treatment. Here the CDR3 reads CASSPRDSSTEAFF. CDR3 bases: TGTGCCAGCAGCCCCCGGGACAGCTCTACTGAAGCTTTCTTT.